The clone carrying this T cell receptor beta chain was recorded only once. Its specificity is unknown. Primers included in the PCR were 60 Vbeta and 13 Jbeta primers. This table comes from immunoSEQ multiplex PCR, and its TCRdb copy is limited to in-frame clones, with some not included. The table records approximately 83,000 clones, 75% to 85% of them present only once. This CDR3 contains 12 residues. V was clipped by 5 bases and J by 9 bases, with 13 bases between them. Germline V gene data show CDR1 as MNHEY and CDR2 as SVGAGI. This record comes from a study of cytomegalovirus exposure and HLA in healthy donors. Study-wide results and limits: Excluded: some indistinguishable V segments such as TRBV6-2 and TRBV6-3. The investigators catalogued 150 to 200 TCR beta chains as cytomegalovirus-associated. A later analysis showed TCR association rates differing by HLA locus, peaking at DRB1 and lowest at HLA-C. Some highly shared sequence variants likely arose as a pipeline artifact.

This chain uses TRBV6-5 with TRBJ2-5; a weak D match, TRBD2 (5 bases). Sequencing was done on a sample of PBMCs. The receptor was derived from a man aged 18 to 29 in good health and CMV-seronegative. The CDR3: CASSPSGGAQYF. In DNA, the CDR3 is TGTGCCAGCAGTCCCTCAGGAGGTGCCCAGTACTTC.